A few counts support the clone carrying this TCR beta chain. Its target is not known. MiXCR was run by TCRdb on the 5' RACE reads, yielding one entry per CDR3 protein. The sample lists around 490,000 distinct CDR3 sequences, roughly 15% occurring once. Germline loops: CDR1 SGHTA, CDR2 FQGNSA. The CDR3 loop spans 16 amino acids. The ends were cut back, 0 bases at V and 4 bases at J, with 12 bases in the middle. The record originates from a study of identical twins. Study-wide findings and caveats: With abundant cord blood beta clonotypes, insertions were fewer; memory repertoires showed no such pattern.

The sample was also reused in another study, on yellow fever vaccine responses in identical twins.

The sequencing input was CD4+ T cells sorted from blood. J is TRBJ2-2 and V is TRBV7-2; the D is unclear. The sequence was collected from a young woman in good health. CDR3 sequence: CASSLAPLPVTGELFF. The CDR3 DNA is TGTGCCAGCAGCTTAGCGCCCCTACCGGTCACCGGGGAGCTGTTTTTT.